The 16 T cell receptor beta chains listed next were all sequenced from one sample in a study of OX40 agonist ivuxolimab in advanced cancers. Repertoires were generated with immunoSEQ multiplex PCR, while TCRdb's copy carries only in-frame clones and drops some. In the table there are roughly 40,000 clones, about 81% of which are singletons. This specimen was CD4+ or CD8+ T cells sorted from blood, taken in a trial of the OX40 agonist ivuxolimab. Every receptor here comes from an adult with an advanced solid tumor such as melanoma, head and neck, liver or kidney cancer.

This chain links TRBV5-1 with TRBJ2-3; 8 nucleotides line up with TRBD2. V shed 7 bases, J shed 1 base, and the junction held 5 bases outside the gene matches. The CDR3 length is 14 residues. Germline CDR1 is SGHRS and CDR2 is YFSETQ. The CDR3, as DNA: TGCGCCAGCGGAGCGGGAGTCGGCACAGATACGCAGTATTTT. Translated, it gives CASGAGVGTDTQYF.

The chain joins TRBV4-3 to TRBJ2-4; perhaps TRBD2 as D (5 bases). Germline-derived CDR1 and CDR2 are LGHNA and YSLEER. This CDR3 is built from 15 residues. Trimming took 6 bases from V and 6 from J, leaving 18 bases between them. DNA for the CDR3: TGCGCCAGCAGTCTCTCTGTAAACGGGGTAAACATTCAGTACTTC. It yields the protein CASSLSVNGVNIQYF.

This clone was picked up one time. The rearrangement uses TRBV7-6 and TRBJ2-2, with 12 bases identical to TRBD2. Trimming took 3 bases from V and 5 from J; bases not matched to a gene: 7. From germline, CDR1 is SGHVS and CDR2 FNYEAQ. This CDR3 spans 17 amino acids. CDR3 in DNA: TGTGCCAGCAGCTTTAGACTAGCGGGAGAAGCAACCGGGGAGCTGTTTTTT. Its protein product is CASSFRLAGEATGELFF.

The chain joins TRBV30 to TRBJ2-5; D unclear. This CDR3 has 15 amino acids. V dropped 0 bases and J dropped 5 bases, with 16 bases sitting between them. In germline, CDR1 is GTSNPN, CDR2 SVGIG (reference sequence). CDR3 DNA sequence: TGTGCCTGGAGTGTAGGTGGAGCTCCCGGGGAGACCCAGTACTTC. Translating gives CAWSVGGAPGETQYF.

V gene TRBV7-9 combines with J gene TRBJ2-5, with TRBD2 matching over 9 bases. Losses at the gene ends were 3 bases for V and 3 bases for J; bases not matched to a gene: 2. The germline V gene encodes CDR1 SEHNR and CDR2 FQNEAQ (reference sequence). CDR3 size: 14 residues. CDR3 sequence (DNA): TGTGCCAGCAGCTTTTTAGCGGGAGAAGAGACCCAGTACTTC. The encoded protein is CASSFLAGEETQYF. Drawing the rest from reference TRBV7-9 and TRBJ2-5, the complete variable domain is DTGVSQNPRHKITKRGQNVTFRCDPISEHNRLYWYRQTLGQGPEFLTYFQNEAQLEKSRLLSDRFSAERPKGSFSTLEIQRTEQGDSAMYLCASSFLAGEETQYFGPGTRLLVL.

The chain links TRBV6-5 to TRBJ1-1; D gene ambiguous. V gave up 6 bases and J gave up 5 bases, with 19 bases separating them. Germline V gene sequence: CDR1 MNHEY, CDR2 SVGAGI. This CDR3 region has 15 residues. The CDR3 DNA reads as TGTGCCAGCAGGAACTTTGACCTCGGGGATACTGAAGCTTTCTTT. Residues: CASRNFDLGDTEAFF.

The J gene is TRBJ2-7, the V gene TRBV11-2; D is perhaps TRBD2 (6 bases). The CDR3 extends over 15 amino acids. Trimming removed 0 bases at V and 0 bases at J, with 9 bases between. Germline V gene data show CDR1 as SGHAT and CDR2 as FQNNGV. The CDR3 reads CASSLDGGGSYEQYV. For the CDR3, the DNA is TGTGCCAGCAGCTTAGACGGGGGAGGCTCCTACGAGCAGTACGTC.

A remark on this clone: A read error may account for a junction end that differs from germline. The chain links TRBV7-6 to TRBJ1-3; 9 bases align to TRBD1. CDR3 length equals 16 residues. The germline gives CDR1 SGHVS, CDR2 FNYEAQ. Written as DNA, the CDR3 is TGTGCCAGCAGCCTAGCGGGGACAGGGTTTGGAAACACCATATATTTT. Translated, it gives CASSLAGTGFGNTIYF.

This clone was found a few times. The genes are TRBV7-3 and TRBJ2-5, with D perhaps TRBD2 (5 bases). Germline lookup yields CDR1 SGHTA and CDR2 FQGTGA. Trimming took off 5 bases at V and 5 bases at J, with 12 bases between the two ends. This CDR3 comprises 13 residues. This chain's CDR3 is CASSTRVGETQYF. CDR3 bases: TGTGCCAGCAGCACTAGGGTTGGGGAGACCCAGTACTTC.

CDR3 DNA: TGTGCCAGCAGTGAGATGCGGGAGGGTCGGTACAATGAGCAGTTCTTC. Translating it yields CASSEMREGRYNEQFF. The genes are TRBV2 and TRBJ2-1; TRBD2 matches at 9 bases. The CDR3 runs to 16 residues. Germline CDR1 SNHLY, CDR2 FYNNEI. The V segment lost 3 bases and the J segment 4 bases; nucleotides outside the gene matches: 7.

The chain recombines TRBV27 with TRBJ2-2, with D possibly TRBD2 on 5 matching bases. Trimming left V 2 bases short and J 6 bases short, with 7 bases between. Looked up from germline, CDR1 is MNHEY and CDR2 is SMNVEV (reference sequence). The CDR3 length is 13 residues. CDR3 in DNA: TGTGCCAGCAGTTTAGGTAGCGCCGGGGAGCTGTTTTTT. This encodes CASSLGSAGELFF.

The chain is built from TRBV4-3 and TRBJ1-2; D perhaps matches TRBD1 (6 bases). The CDR3 has 14 residues. V was cut by 0 bases and J by 4 bases, with 9 bases left in between. Germline assignment: CDR1 LGHNA and CDR2 YSLEER. CDR3: CASSQDHRAYGYTF. CDR3 nucleotide sequence: TGCGCCAGCAGCCAAGATCACAGGGCCTATGGCTACACCTTC.

The V gene is TRBV2, the J gene TRBJ1-1, with D perhaps matching TRBD1 (6 bases). V lost 3 bases and J lost 0, with 14 bases in between. The germline V gene encodes CDR1 SNHLY and CDR2 FYNNEI. CDR3 length: 16 residues. The CDR3 DNA is TGTGCCAGCAGTGAGGACCTAAGGGGGTTGAACACTGAAGCTTTCTTT. It is translated as CASSEDLRGLNTEAFF.

The V and J genes are TRBV29-1 and TRBJ2-7; D is ambiguous. Trimming removed 2 bases from V and 6 bases from J, with 11 bases in between. Looked up from germline, CDR1 is SQVTM and CDR2 is ANQGSEA. This CDR3 has 12 residues. In nucleotides, the CDR3 is TGCAGCGTTGAAAAGTCCTCCACCGAGCAGTACTTC. It specifies CSVEKSSTEQYF.

The V gene is TRBV4-2, the J gene TRBJ1-5, with D uncertain. Germline CDR1 is LGHNA and CDR2 is YNFKEQ. The CDR3 spans 16 residues. V was clipped by 0 bases and J by 0 bases, with 9 bases between them. CDR3 protein: CASSQDLSDSNQPQHF. The CDR3 nucleotides read TGTGCCAGCAGCCAAGATCTCAGTGATAGCAATCAGCCCCAGCATTTT.

The chain joins TRBV30 to TRBJ1-5, with a weak D call TRBD1 (5 bases). CDR3 length equals 15 residues. Per germline, CDR1 GTSNPN and CDR2 SVGIG (reference sequence). Trimming took off 2 bases at V and 2 bases at J, with 13 bases between the two ends. This chain's CDR3 is CAWSSRVRGNQPQHF. The CDR3 DNA is TGTGCCTGGAGTAGCAGGGTTAGGGGCAATCAGCCCCAGCATTTT.